In its sample, the clone carrying this TCR beta chain was seen once. Antigen unknown. This specimen belongs to a study of PD-L1 blockade in urothelial cancer. Study details: About nine tenths of the roughly 30 patients comprised males who had bladder-origin urothelial cancer. Between 0 and 3 chemotherapy regimens preceded treatment for each patient. Blood samples contained a median roughly 150,000 T cells.

The V and J ends lost 8 bases and 12 bases respectively, with 20 bases between them. The CDR3 runs 13 residues. The germline CDR1 and CDR2 sequences are MDHEN and SYDVKM. Sequencing used immunoSEQ multiplex PCR; TCRdb keeps in-frame clones, though not all of them. The data show some 30,000 clones, around 87% seen once. Overall study results and limits: Expansion of tumor-associated blood clones at 3 weeks was greater in durable-benefit patients.

Material: PBMCs, obtained around atezolizumab (anti-PD-L1) treatment. The sequence came from a man aged 50 to 60 with urothelial cancer. V gene TRBV28 combines with J gene TRBJ2-1; D is undetermined. The CDR3, as DNA: TGTGCCAGCTCCTACCAACCGTCCCCCGGGCAGTTCTTC. Its protein is CASSYQPSPGQFF.